In its sample, the clone carrying this TCR beta chain was seen once. Its matching antigen is unknown. Germline CDR1 MDHEN, CDR2 SYDVKM. CDR3 size: 14 residues. V was pared by 7 bases and J by 1 base, with 12 bases between. The data were taken from a study of T cell repertoires in cytomegalovirus infection. Background on the study: Indications came from public TCR beta signatures; they pointed to CMV infection and to a matching HLA type.

Each CDR3 protein gets one entry after TCRdb re-called the reads with MiXCR. The sample includes around 630,000 distinct CDR3 sequences, approximately 25% of them seen just once. Study-level findings and limits: The study identified carriers of CMV plus the relevant HLA from cumulative public TCR beta family frequency. Predominance within the ex vivo response was attributable to HLA-C-restricted CMV-specific TCR beta clonotypes.

The sample taken for sequencing was CD8+ T cells from PBMCs. The origin of this receptor is a human donor in good health (CMV status not recorded). Some clones in this sample may be carry-over from other donors' samples. The chain joins TRBV28 to TRBJ2-3; tentative D call: TRBD1 (6 bases). The DNA of the CDR3 is TGTGCCAGCATCCCCCAGGGGCGCACAGATACGCAGTATTTT. Amino acids: CASIPQGRTDTQYF.